This T cell receptor beta chain was retrieved from a study of T cells in Graves' hyperthyroidism and ophthalmopathy. This clonotype has more than one count but fewer than ten. The target antigen is unknown. Study-wide points: A 13 V-J model separated ophthalmopathy from stable hyperthyroidism.

Amplification of TCR beta CDR3 regions used RNA as the template. The HTBI primer set drove a first-round RT-PCR of the TCR CDR3. From the multiplex PCR reads, TCRdb called clonotypes with MiXCR, one entry per CDR3 protein. The sample lists 500,000 to 550,000 distinct CDR3 sequences, approximately 20% occurring once. Ophthalmopathy patients all had a Clinical Activity Score of at least 3, a NOSPECS grade of at least 4 and disease under 3 months old. It was uncontrolled infection, other autoimmune disease, pregnancy or lactation that excluded patients. The receptor was derived from a man in his forties or fifties with Graves' ophthalmopathy. What was sequenced was blood.

CDR3 coding DNA: TGCGCCAGCAGCCAATCGAGAGGCGACCTATCGCCCCAGCATTTT. Translated: CASSQSRGDLSPQHF. J is TRBJ1-5 and V is TRBV4-1; D not certain. This CDR3 is built from 15 residues. Trimming took off 2 bases at V and 9 bases at J, with 17 bases between the two ends. Germline CDR1 reads MGHRA; CDR2 reads YSYEKL.